The 8 T cell receptor beta chains given below trace back to one sample, sequenced in a study of cytomegalovirus exposure and HLA in healthy donors. The PCR used 60 Vbeta and 13 Jbeta primers. Profiling relied on immunoSEQ multiplex PCR, and the TCRdb table lists in-frame clones only, not all of them. This sample has under 200,000 clones; more than 75% occur once, and the top ten carry 3.4%. Sequenced: PBMCs. These receptors were obtained from a man aged 35 to 55 in good health and CMV-seropositive.

The rearrangement uses TRBV6-1 and TRBJ2-7, with 9 bases fitting TRBD2. V shed 1 base and J 0 bases; nucleotides not matched to a gene: 4. CDR1 and CDR2 from the germline V gene are MNHNS and SASEGT. The CDR3 totals 16 residues. As DNA, the CDR3 is TGTGCCAGCAGTGAAGGTCCTAGCGGGGACTCCTACGAGCAGTACTTC. Its protein product is CASSEGPSGDSYEQYF.

This rearrangement joins TRBV5-1 to TRBJ2-7, with TRBD1 matching over 12 bases. Germline assignment: CDR1 SGHRS and CDR2 YFSETQ. Unmatched junction bases numbered 8, after V lost 5 bases and J lost 5 bases. CDR3 length equals 15 residues. This chain's CDR3 is CASRPTGTGGDEQYF. CDR3 DNA: TGCGCCAGCAGACCGACCGGGACAGGGGGCGACGAGCAGTACTTC. The variable domain in full, completed from reference TRBV5-1 and TRBJ2-7, reads KAGVTQTPRYLIKTRGQQVTLSCSPISGHRSVSWYQQTPGQGLQFLFEYFSETQRNKGNFPGRFSGRQFSNSRSEMNVSTLELGDSALYLCASRPTGTGGDEQYFGPGTRLTVT.

The chain is built from TRBV5-6 and TRBJ2-5, with D unresolved. The tail of the sequence fits TRBJ2-7 better, so the J call may be wrong. CDR1 and CDR2 (germline): SGHDT, YYEEEE. The CDR3 sequence is 13 residues long. For the CDR3, the DNA is TGTGCCAGCAGCTTGCCGCCGGTCCACGAGCAGTACTTC. Residues: CASSLPPVHEQYF.

V gene TRBV4-3 combines with J gene TRBJ1-2; a possible D gene is TRBD1 (6 bases). V lost 3 bases and J 7 bases, leaving 15 bases between the germline ends. There are 14 residues in the CDR3. CDR1 is LGHNA and CDR2 is YSLEER in the germline V gene. The DNA of the CDR3 is TGCGCCAGCAGCCACTTGACCGAAGGGGGTGGCTACACCTTC. It encodes CASSHLTEGGGYTF.

This clone was counted once. The DNA of the CDR3 is TGTGCCAGCATTGGGGACAGGGGGGAAGCTTTCTTT. The encoded protein is CASIGDRGEAFF. This chain uses TRBV6-6 with TRBJ1-1; TRBD1 matches 11 bases. The germline V gene encodes CDR1 MNHNY and CDR2 SVGAGI (reference sequence). The CDR3 totals 12 residues. With 7 bases clipped from V and 8 bases from J, the junction kept 3 bases outside the gene matches.

V usage is TRBV28 and J usage is TRBJ2-7; D is perhaps TRBD1 (6 bases). Trimming took 6 bases from V and 7 from J, leaving 13 bases between them. Germline V gene data show CDR1 as MDHEN and CDR2 as SYDVKM. This CDR3 region has 12 residues. The CDR3 spells CASSNSGVEQYF. The CDR3 region has the DNA TGTGCCAGCAGCAACTCAGGGGTAGAGCAGTACTTC. The full variable domain, with the rest looked up from reference TRBV28 and TRBJ2-7, is DVKVTQSSRYLVKRTGEKVFLECVQDMDHENMFWYRQDPGLGLRLIYFSYDVKMKEKGDIPEGYSVSREKKERFSLILESASTNQTSMYLCASSNSGVEQYFGPGTRLTVT.

V is TRBV11-2 and J is TRBJ1-1; 11 nucleotides align to TRBD1. Germline lookup yields CDR1 SGHAT and CDR2 FQNNGV. V shed 4 bases, J shed 3 bases, and the junction held 1 base outside the gene matches. The CDR3 length is 14 residues. The DNA for the CDR3 is TGTGCCAGCAGCTCGGACAGGGGGCACACTGAAGCTTTCTTT. Translation: CASSSDRGHTEAFF.

V usage is TRBV6-6 and J usage is TRBJ2-3; TRBD2 matches at 14 bases. The CDR3 sequence is 15 residues long. The V segment lost 5 bases and the J segment 4 bases; nucleotides outside the gene matches: 2. Germline CDR1 and CDR2: MNHNY and SVGAGI (reference sequence). The CDR3 is CASSRLAGGADTQYF. CDR3 bases: TGTGCCAGCAGTCGACTAGCGGGGGGGGCAGATACGCAGTATTTT.